This T cell receptor (beta chain) derives from a study of Ad26.COV2.S vaccination and SARS-CoV-2 variants. The CDR3 contains 13 residues. Germline V gene data show CDR1 as LNHDA and CDR2 as SQIVND (reference sequence). Trimming removed 1 base from V and 8 bases from J, with 11 bases in between. The method was immunoSEQ multiplex PCR; TCRdb's version includes in-frame clones alone and lacks a portion of them. The sample includes around 300,000 clones, approximately 90% of them seen just once. Treatment specified: some 20 received Ad26.COV2.S at low or high dose, single or two shots; roughly 5 received placebo; per-sample allocation not given. Sample collection was performed on day 63 after the first vaccine or placebo injection.

The specimen comprised peripheral blood, sampled in a trial of Ad26.COV2.S vaccine versus placebo. This receptor was taken from a person aged 18 to 65 who received the Ad26.COV2.S COVID-19 vaccine or a placebo. The V and J genes are TRBV19 and TRBJ1-2, with a weak D call TRBD1 (5 bases). The CDR3 sequence is CASSIVLGDGYTF. The CDR3 DNA follows: TGTGCCAGTAGTATAGTGCTGGGGGACGGCTACACCTTC.